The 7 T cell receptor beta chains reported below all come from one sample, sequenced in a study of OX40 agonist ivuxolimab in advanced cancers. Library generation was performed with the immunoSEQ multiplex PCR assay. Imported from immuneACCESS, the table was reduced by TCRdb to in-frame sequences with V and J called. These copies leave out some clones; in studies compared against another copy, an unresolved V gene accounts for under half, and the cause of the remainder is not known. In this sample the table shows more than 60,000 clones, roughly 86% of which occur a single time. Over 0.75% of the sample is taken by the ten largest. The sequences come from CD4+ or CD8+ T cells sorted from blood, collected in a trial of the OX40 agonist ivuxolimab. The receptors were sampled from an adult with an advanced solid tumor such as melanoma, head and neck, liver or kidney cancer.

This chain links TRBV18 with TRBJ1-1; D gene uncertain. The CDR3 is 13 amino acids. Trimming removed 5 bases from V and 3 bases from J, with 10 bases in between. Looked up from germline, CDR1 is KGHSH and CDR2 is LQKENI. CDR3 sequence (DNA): TGTGCCAGCTCATCGGACGGTTACACTGAAGCTTTCTTT. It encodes CASSSDGYTEAFF.

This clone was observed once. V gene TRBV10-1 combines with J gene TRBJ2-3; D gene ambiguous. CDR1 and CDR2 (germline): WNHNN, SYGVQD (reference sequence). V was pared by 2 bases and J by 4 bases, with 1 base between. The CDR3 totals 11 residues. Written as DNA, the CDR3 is TGCGCCAGCAGTGAGGCAGATACGCAGTATTTT. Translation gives CASSEADTQYF.

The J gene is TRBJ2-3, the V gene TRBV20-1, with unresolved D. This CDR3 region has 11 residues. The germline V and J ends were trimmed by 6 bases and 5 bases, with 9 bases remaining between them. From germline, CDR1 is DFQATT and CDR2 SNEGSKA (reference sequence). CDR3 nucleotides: TGCAGTGCGGACGTTAGAGATACGCAGTATTTT. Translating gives CSADVRDTQYF.

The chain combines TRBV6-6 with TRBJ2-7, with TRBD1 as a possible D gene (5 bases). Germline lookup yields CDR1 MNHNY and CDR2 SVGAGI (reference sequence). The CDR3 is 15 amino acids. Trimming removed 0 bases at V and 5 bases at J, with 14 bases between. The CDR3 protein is CASSYSGRVFDEQYF. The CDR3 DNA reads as TGTGCCAGCAGTTACTCGGGCAGGGTATTTGACGAGCAGTACTTC.

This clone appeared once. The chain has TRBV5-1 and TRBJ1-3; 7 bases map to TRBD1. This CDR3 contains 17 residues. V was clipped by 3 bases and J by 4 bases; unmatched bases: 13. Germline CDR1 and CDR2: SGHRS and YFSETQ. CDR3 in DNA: TGCGCCAGCAGCTACGGGACAGCCTCTCTGGGGGGAAACACCATATATTTT. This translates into CASSYGTASLGGNTIYF.

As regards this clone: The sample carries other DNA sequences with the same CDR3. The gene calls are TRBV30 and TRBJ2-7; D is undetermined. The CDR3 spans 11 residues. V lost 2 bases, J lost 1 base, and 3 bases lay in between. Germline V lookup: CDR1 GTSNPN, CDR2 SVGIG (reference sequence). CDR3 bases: TGTGCCTGGAGTAGGTCCTACGAGCAGTACTTC. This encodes CAWSRSYEQYF.

The DNA for the CDR3 is TGTGCCAGCAGCTTGGCCAGATATAGCAATCAGCCCCAGCATTTT. Translating it yields CASSLARYSNQPQHF. The rearrangement uses TRBV5-6 and TRBJ1-5; D unresolved. Trimming removed 0 bases at V and 0 bases at J, with 7 bases between. Germline lookup yields CDR1 SGHDT and CDR2 YYEEEE. The CDR3 extends over 15 amino acids.